The 4 T cell receptor beta chains in this list originate from one sample, sequenced in a study of shared clonotypes between healthy human individuals. The protocol was immunoSEQ multiplex PCR, while the TCRdb copy is restricted to in-frame clones and leaves out a portion. The repertoire holds hundreds of thousands of clones, with 76% as singletons. The sequencing sample was made of PBMCs. The receptors were sampled from a woman aged 40 to 55 in good health. Some clones in this sample may be carry-over from other donors' samples.

The chain employs TRBV10-1 and TRBJ2-7, with D tentatively TRBD2 (5 bases). The germline V gene has CDR1 WNHNN and CDR2 SYGVQD (reference sequence). The CDR3 runs to 12 residues. Trimming pared 5 bases from V and 6 bases from J, leaving 11 bases between. The chain's CDR3 is CASSSDAGEQYF. In DNA, the CDR3 is TGCGCCAGCAGTTCCGATGCGGGCGAGCAGTACTTC.

The V call is TRBV19, the J call TRBJ2-7, with D possibly TRBD2 on 5 matching bases. The CDR3 has 14 residues. Deletions cut 3 bases from V and 8 bases from J, with 17 bases between. Germline CDR1 reads LNHDA; CDR2 reads SQIVND (reference sequence). The CDR3 region is CASSIGQDSVKQYF. The CDR3 DNA reads TGTGCCAGTAGTATTGGTCAGGACTCGGTTAAGCAGTACTTC.

In regard to this clone: A much larger clone lies one base from this, so it may be a read error. CDR3 amino acids: CASSIDFGGQGLGTEALF. The CDR3 nucleotides read TGTGCCAGTAGTATAGATTTTGGCGGACAGGGGCTGGGAACTGAAGCTCTCTTT. The rearrangement links TRBV19 to TRBJ1-1, with TRBD1 identical over 9 bases. CDR1 is LNHDA, CDR2 SQIVND, per germline (reference sequence). The CDR3 has 18 residues.

The rearrangement joins TRBV30 to TRBJ2-1; D may match TRBD1 or TRBD2 (6 bases each). V dropped 2 bases and J dropped 4 bases, with 21 bases sitting between them. This CDR3 is 17 amino acids long. The V gene's germline CDR1 is GTSNPN and CDR2 SVGIG (reference sequence). CDR3 amino acids: CAWSFLRGGSAYNEQFF. The CDR3 DNA sequence: TGTGCCTGGAGTTTTCTGCGAGGGGGGAGTGCTTACAATGAGCAGTTCTTC.